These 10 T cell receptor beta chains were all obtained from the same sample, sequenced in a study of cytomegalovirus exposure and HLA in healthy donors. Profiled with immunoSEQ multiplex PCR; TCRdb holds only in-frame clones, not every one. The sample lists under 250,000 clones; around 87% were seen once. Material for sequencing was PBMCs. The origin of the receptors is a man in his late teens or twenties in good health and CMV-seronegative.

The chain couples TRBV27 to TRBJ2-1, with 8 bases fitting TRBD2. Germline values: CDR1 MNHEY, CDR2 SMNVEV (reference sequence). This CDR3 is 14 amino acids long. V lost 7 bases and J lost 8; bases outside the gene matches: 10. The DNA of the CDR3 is TGTGCCAGCATGACCGGGAGGGCCCGCGATGAGCAGTTCTTC. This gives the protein CASMTGRARDEQFF.

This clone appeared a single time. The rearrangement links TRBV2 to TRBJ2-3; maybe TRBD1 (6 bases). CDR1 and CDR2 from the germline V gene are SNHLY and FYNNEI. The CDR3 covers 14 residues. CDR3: CANRAEILADTQYF. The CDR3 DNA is TGTGCAAACAGGGCAGAAATCCTCGCAGATACGCAGTATTTT.

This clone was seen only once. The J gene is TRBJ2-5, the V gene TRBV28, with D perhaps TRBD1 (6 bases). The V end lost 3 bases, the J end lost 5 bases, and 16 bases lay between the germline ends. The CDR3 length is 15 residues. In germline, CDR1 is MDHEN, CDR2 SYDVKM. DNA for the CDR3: TGTGCCAGCAGTTTCGGGACACCCCGGCCGGAGACCCAGTACTTC. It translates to CASSFGTPRPETQYF.

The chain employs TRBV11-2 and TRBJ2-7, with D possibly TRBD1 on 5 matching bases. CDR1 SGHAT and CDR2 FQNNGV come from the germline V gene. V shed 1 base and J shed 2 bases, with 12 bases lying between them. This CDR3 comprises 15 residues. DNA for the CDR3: TGTGCCAGCAGCTTAGCATTCGGACAAACCTACGAGCAGTACTTC. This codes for CASSLAFGQTYEQYF.

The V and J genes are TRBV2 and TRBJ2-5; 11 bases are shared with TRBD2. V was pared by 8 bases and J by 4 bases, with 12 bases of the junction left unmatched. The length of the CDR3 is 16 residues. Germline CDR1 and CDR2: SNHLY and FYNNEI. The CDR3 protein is CASQAVGLAGGETQYF. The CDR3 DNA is TGTGCCAGCCAAGCAGTTGGGCTAGCGGGAGGAGAGACCCAGTACTTC.

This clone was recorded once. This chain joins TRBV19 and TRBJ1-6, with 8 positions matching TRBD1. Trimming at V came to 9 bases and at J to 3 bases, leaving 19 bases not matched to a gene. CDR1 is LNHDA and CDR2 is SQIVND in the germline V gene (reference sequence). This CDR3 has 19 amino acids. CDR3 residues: CARKPWTGPLLNYNSPLHF. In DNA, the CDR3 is TGTGCCAGGAAACCATGGACAGGGCCCTTGTTAAACTATAATTCACCCCTCCACTTT.

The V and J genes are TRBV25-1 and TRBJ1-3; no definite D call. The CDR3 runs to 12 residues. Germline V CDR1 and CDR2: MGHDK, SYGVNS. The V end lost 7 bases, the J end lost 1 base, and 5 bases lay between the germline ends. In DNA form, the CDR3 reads TGTGCCAGCACAGGATCTGGAAACACCATATATTTT. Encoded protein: CASTGSGNTIYF.

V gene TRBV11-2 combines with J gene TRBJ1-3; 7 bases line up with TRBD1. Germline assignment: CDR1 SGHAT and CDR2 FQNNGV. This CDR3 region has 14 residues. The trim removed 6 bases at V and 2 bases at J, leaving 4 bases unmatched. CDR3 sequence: CASRPQGTGNTIYF. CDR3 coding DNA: TGTGCCAGCAGACCACAGGGGACTGGAAACACCATATATTTT.

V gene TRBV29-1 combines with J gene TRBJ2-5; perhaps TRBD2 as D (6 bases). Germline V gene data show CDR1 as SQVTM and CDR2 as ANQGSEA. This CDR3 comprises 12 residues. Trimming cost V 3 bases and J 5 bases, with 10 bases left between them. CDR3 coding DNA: TGCAGCGTTGATGGGGGGTCGGAGACCCAGTACTTC. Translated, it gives CSVDGGSETQYF.

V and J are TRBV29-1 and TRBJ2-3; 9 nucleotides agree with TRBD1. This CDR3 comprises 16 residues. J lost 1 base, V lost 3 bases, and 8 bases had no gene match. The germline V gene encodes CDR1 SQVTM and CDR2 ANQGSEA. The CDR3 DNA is TGCAGCGTTGAGGGGGGACAGGGACGTGGCACAGATACGCAGTATTTT. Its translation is CSVEGGQGRGTDTQYF.